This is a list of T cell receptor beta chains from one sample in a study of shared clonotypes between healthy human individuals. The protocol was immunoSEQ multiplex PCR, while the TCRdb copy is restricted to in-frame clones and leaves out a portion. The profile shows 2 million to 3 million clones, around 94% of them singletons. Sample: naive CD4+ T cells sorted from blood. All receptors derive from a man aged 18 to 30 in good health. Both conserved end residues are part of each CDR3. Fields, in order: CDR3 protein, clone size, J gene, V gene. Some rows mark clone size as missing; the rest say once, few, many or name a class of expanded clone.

CDR3: CASSVIQGAREQYF
size: NA
J: TRBJ2-7
V: TRBV5-1

CDR3: CASSTYQGGHNEQFF
size: NA
J: TRBJ2-1
V: TRBV5-1

CDR3: CASRGGAGSSYEQYF
size: NA
J: TRBJ2-7
V: TRBV5-1

CDR3: CASSPKGGAMDEQFF
size: NA
J: TRBJ2-1
V: TRBV27

CDR3: CASSLGQSGGATDEQFF
size: NA
J: TRBJ2-1
V: TRBV7-2

CDR3: CASSPRAGSSGELFF
size: NA
J: TRBJ2-2
V: TRBV5-1

CDR3: CASSYADRVNTEAFF
size: few
J: TRBJ1-1
V: TRBV6-5

CDR3: CASRSLAGGTYNEQFF
size: NA
J: TRBJ2-1
V: TRBV2

CDR3: CASSPRGAYGTEAFF
size: NA
J: TRBJ1-1
V: TRBV13

CDR3: CASSTLEQGNGYTF
size: once
J: TRBJ1-2
V: TRBV2

CDR3: CASSPLDSTYGYTF
size: NA
J: TRBJ1-2
V: TRBV18

CDR3: CASSLVYQETQYF
size: once
J: TRBJ2-5
V: TRBV18

CDR3: CASSVRDREYNEQFF
size: NA
J: TRBJ2-1
V: TRBV19

CDR3: CASSRWDTSNSPLHF
size: few
J: TRBJ1-6
V: TRBV4-1

CDR3: CASSAQGYGYTF
size: once
J: TRBJ1-2
V: TRBV9

CDR3: CASSLSVWDRASYSNQPQHF
size: NA
J: TRBJ1-5
V: TRBV4-1

CDR3: CASSQDRHQPQHF
size: NA
J: TRBJ1-5
V: TRBV4-3

CDR3: CASRQVGLTGELFF
size: once
J: TRBJ2-2
V: TRBV19

CDR3: CASRIQGRSYEQYF
size: NA
J: TRBJ2-7
V: TRBV27

CDR3: CASSSGTGGFGETQYF
size: once
J: TRBJ2-5
V: TRBV5-4

CDR3: CASSRGNQPQHF
size: few
J: TRBJ1-5
V: TRBV5-6

CDR3: CASSHGETQYF
size: NA
J: TRBJ2-5
V: TRBV14

CDR3: CASSTIGLRDTSRGSNYGYTF
size: NA
J: TRBJ1-2
V: TRBV19

CDR3: CASIRTGNTEAFF
size: NA
J: TRBJ1-1
V: TRBV28

CDR3: CASSPSRKVSVGADTQYF
size: NA
J: TRBJ2-3
V: TRBV13

CDR3: CASSQGQGLTGELFF
size: NA
J: TRBJ2-2
V: TRBV18

CDR3: CSARRDTQYF
size: NA
J: TRBJ2-3
V: TRBV20-1

CDR3: CASSVGAGLGTEAFF
size: few
J: TRBJ1-1
V: TRBV5-4

CDR3: CASSLLGQPQETQYF
size: NA
J: TRBJ2-5
V: TRBV5-6

CDR3: CASSPGTIGANVLTF
size: NA
J: TRBJ2-6
V: TRBV4-1

CDR3: CASNYRTGFPGELFF
size: few
J: TRBJ2-2
V: TRBV2

CDR3: CASSYSLDRGHEQYF
size: NA
J: TRBJ2-7
V: TRBV6-5

CDR3: CASSESTSGWETQYF
size: NA
J: TRBJ2-5
V: TRBV10-2

CDR3: CASSAGTSVYEQYF
size: NA
J: TRBJ2-7
V: TRBV9

CDR3: CASSPGTGIPKSSYEQYF
size: NA
J: TRBJ2-7
V: TRBV7-9

CDR3: CASSSPSFALETQYF
size: NA
J: TRBJ2-5
V: TRBV6-5

CDR3: CASSLQQGETEAFF
size: NA
J: TRBJ1-1
V: TRBV7-9

CDR3: CASTRDSPLADTQYF
size: NA
J: TRBJ2-3
V: TRBV25-1

CDR3: CASSTGPEQYF
size: NA
J: TRBJ2-7
V: TRBV6-6

CDR3: CASGLRGGGSETQYF
size: once
J: TRBJ2-5
V: TRBV12-5

CDR3: CASSLRGQGYEKLFF
size: NA
J: TRBJ1-4
V: TRBV27

CDR3: CATSRASIGYNEQFF
size: NA
J: TRBJ2-1
V: TRBV15

CDR3: CASRDSGGYTF
size: NA
J: TRBJ1-2
V: TRBV5-1

CDR3: CASLNYGYTF
size: NA
J: TRBJ1-2
V: TRBV12-2

CDR3: CASSQNGLAGAEQFF
size: NA
J: TRBJ2-1
V: TRBV4-3

CDR3: CAVSWEFMNTEAFF
size: NA
J: TRBJ1-1
V: TRBV7-9

CDR3: CASSTWGRLNTEAFF
size: NA
J: TRBJ1-1
V: TRBV5-1

CDR3: CASNLGQATGELFF
size: NA
J: TRBJ2-2
V: TRBV19

CDR3: CASRGQGDSEQYF
size: NA
J: TRBJ2-7
V: TRBV5-1

CDR3: CASSAHTLGGVSYNEQFF
size: NA
J: TRBJ2-1
V: TRBV7-8

CDR3: CASSEVQLYGYTF
size: NA
J: TRBJ1-2
V: TRBV6-1

CDR3: CASSAPGQGAPKDTEAFF
size: once
J: TRBJ1-1
V: TRBV5-1

CDR3: CAWSAVVAEAFF
size: NA
J: TRBJ1-1
V: TRBV30

CDR3: CASSLGTSGRDGEQFF
size: NA
J: TRBJ2-1
V: TRBV5-1

CDR3: CASRTGSSYNEQFF
size: NA
J: TRBJ2-1
V: TRBV6-5

CDR3: CASSQLGLSNTGELFF
size: NA
J: TRBJ2-2
V: TRBV4-1

CDR3: CASRDRDGSYEQYF
size: NA
J: TRBJ2-7
V: TRBV6-6

CDR3: CASSIGKGGSETQYF
size: NA
J: TRBJ2-5
V: TRBV19

CDR3: CASSLEGGTIGSPLHF
size: NA
J: TRBJ1-6
V: TRBV5-1